These T cell receptor beta chains were read from a single sample in a study of blood T cell repertoires in COVID-19. The assay was immunoSEQ multiplex PCR, and TCRdb's table has in-frame clones only and misses some. The repertoire includes under 30,000 clones, roughly nine tenths of them detected once, and approximately 19% sits in the top ten. The sequencing sample was made of peripheral blood. The source of these receptors is a human donor in a cohort sampled during active COVID-19. CDR3s include the opening cysteine and the closing phenylalanine or tryptophan. A D gene is named only where the DNA matches it firmly. Clone size appears in some rows only: once, few, many, or a class for an expanded clone.

clone size: -
V gene: TRBV14
D gene: -
J gene: TRBJ2-5
CDR3 protein: CASSQSNSQETQYF
CDR3 DNA: TGTGCCAGCAGCCAAAGTAACAGTCAAGAGACCCAGTACTTC

clone size: -
V gene: TRBV5-4
D gene: TRBD2
J gene: TRBJ2-2
CDR3 protein: CASSSPGGRFTGELFF
CDR3 DNA: TGTGCCAGCAGCTCCCCCGGCGGGAGATTCACCGGGGAGCTGTTTTTT

clone size: -
V gene: TRBV4-2
D gene: -
J gene: TRBJ1-1
CDR3 protein: CASSQARMNTEAFF
CDR3 DNA: TGTGCCAGCAGCCAAGCCAGAATGAACACTGAAGCTTTCTTT

clone size: -
V gene: TRBV28
D gene: -
J gene: TRBJ2-2
CDR3 protein: CASRLLNTGELFF
CDR3 DNA: TGTGCCAGCCGGCTACTAAACACCGGGGAGCTGTTTTTT

clone size: -
V gene: TRBV5-4
D gene: TRBD1
J gene: TRBJ2-3
CDR3 protein: CASGGQGSDTQYF
CDR3 DNA: TGTGCCAGCGGCGGACAGGGATCAGATACGCAGTATTTT

clone size: -
V gene: TRBV6-6
D gene: TRBD1
J gene: TRBJ1-4
CDR3 protein: CASTQTGHNEKLFF
CDR3 DNA: TGTGCCAGCACCCAGACAGGGCATAACGAAAAACTGTTTTTT

clone size: -
V gene: TRBV4-2
D gene: -
J gene: TRBJ2-7
CDR3 protein: CASSPPHSSSYEQYF
CDR3 DNA: TGTGCCAGCAGCCCCCCCCACTCTAGTTCCTACGAGCAGTACTTC

clone size: once
V gene: TRBV4-3
D gene: -
J gene: TRBJ2-1
CDR3 protein: CASSLKEGNEQFF
CDR3 DNA: TGCGCCAGCAGCCTGAAGGAGGGGAATGAGCAGTTCTTC

clone size: -
V gene: TRBV4-2
D gene: TRBD1
J gene: TRBJ1-2
CDR3 protein: CASSQDSTGTALGGGYTF
CDR3 DNA: TGTGCTAGCAGCCAAGATAGCACCGGGACAGCCCTTGGGGGTGGCTACACCTTC

clone size: -
V gene: TRBV4-2
D gene: TRBD1
J gene: TRBJ2-1
CDR3 protein: CASSQGGQAGNEQFF
CDR3 DNA: TGTGCCAGCAGCCAAGGGGGACAGGCGGGCAATGAGCAGTTCTTC

clone size: -
V gene: TRBV5-4
D gene: -
J gene: TRBJ1-2
CDR3 protein: CASHSYHRDGGYTF
CDR3 DNA: TGTGCCAGCCATTCCTATCACAGGGATGGCGGCTACACCTTC

clone size: -
V gene: TRBV5-1
D gene: -
J gene: TRBJ2-7
CDR3 protein: CASSFRGTEGYSYEQYF
CDR3 DNA: TGCGCCAGCAGCTTTCGGGGGACGGAGGGCTACTCCTACGAGCAGTACTTC

clone size: -
V gene: TRBV4-2
D gene: -
J gene: TRBJ1-5
CDR3 protein: CASSQDAGTSQPQHF
CDR3 DNA: TGTGCCAGCAGCCAAGACGCAGGGACAAGTCAGCCCCAGCATTTT

clone size: -
V gene: TRBV4-1
D gene: TRBD1
J gene: TRBJ1-6
CDR3 protein: CASSQGMGRGRRSPLHF
CDR3 DNA: TGCGCCAGCAGCCAAGGAATGGGCAGGGGGCGAAGGTCACCCCTCCACTTT

clone size: -
V gene: TRBV25-1
D gene: -
J gene: TRBJ1-1
CDR3 protein: CASSGYREPNTEAFF
CDR3 DNA: TGTGCCAGCAGTGGCTACAGGGAACCTAACACTGAAGCTTTCTTT

clone size: -
V gene: TRBV6-5
D gene: -
J gene: TRBJ1-1
CDR3 protein: CASSITTGNTEAFF
CDR3 DNA: TGTGCCAGCAGTATAACCACAGGGAACACTGAAGCTTTCTTT

clone size: once
V gene: TRBV12-3/TRBV12-4
D gene: TRBD1
J gene: TRBJ1-2
CDR3 protein: CASSLGTGGGYTF
CDR3 DNA: TGTGCCAGCAGTTTGGGGACAGGGGGTGGCTACACCTTC

clone size: -
V gene: TRBV19
D gene: TRBD1
J gene: TRBJ2-7
CDR3 protein: CASRSGQGYEQYF
CDR3 DNA: TGTGCCAGTAGGAGCGGACAGGGCTACGAGCAGTACTTC

clone size: once
V gene: TRBV11-2
D gene: TRBD1
J gene: TRBJ2-6
CDR3 protein: CASSLEGGVSTNVLTF
CDR3 DNA: TGTGCCAGCAGCTTAGAAGGGGGCGTGAGTACCAACGTCCTGACTTTC

clone size: -
V gene: TRBV29-1
D gene: TRBD1
J gene: TRBJ2-7
CDR3 protein: CSVETGAHYEQYF
CDR3 DNA: TGCAGCGTTGAAACAGGGGCCCACTACGAGCAGTACTTC

clone size: -
V gene: TRBV21-1
D gene: -
J gene: TRBJ1-4
CDR3 protein: CASSKGSRLDEKLFF
CDR3 DNA: TGTGCCAGCAGCAAAGGAAGCAGGTTGGATGAAAAACTGTTTTTT

clone size: -
V gene: TRBV14
D gene: -
J gene: TRBJ1-4
CDR3 protein: CASSHRSTNEKLFF
CDR3 DNA: TGTGCCAGCAGCCACAGGTCAACTAATGAAAAACTGTTTTTT

clone size: -
V gene: TRBV3-1/TRBV3-2
D gene: TRBD1
J gene: TRBJ1-5
CDR3 protein: CASSHGTGGNQPQHF
CDR3 DNA: TGTGCCAGCAGCCACGGGACAGGGGGAAATCAGCCCCAGCATTTT

clone size: -
V gene: TRBV7-6
D gene: -
J gene: TRBJ2-6
CDR3 protein: CASSPIRGASSGANVLTF
CDR3 DNA: TGTGCCAGCAGCCCTATTCGGGGGGCGAGCTCTGGGGCCAACGTCCTGACTTTC

clone size: -
V gene: TRBV27
D gene: -
J gene: TRBJ1-3
CDR3 protein: CASVLAGVDTIYF
CDR3 DNA: TGTGCCAGCGTACTGGCAGGGGTGGACACCATATATTTT

clone size: -
V gene: TRBV6-1
D gene: -
J gene: TRBJ2-5
CDR3 protein: CASSEALILFQETQYF
CDR3 DNA: TGTGCCAGCAGTGAAGCATTAATCCTTTTTCAAGAGACCCAGTACTTC

clone size: -
V gene: TRBV3-1/TRBV3-2
D gene: -
J gene: TRBJ2-6
CDR3 protein: CASSPSRFGALSGANVLTF
CDR3 DNA: TGTGCCAGCAGCCCGTCAAGGTTTGGGGCCCTATCTGGGGCCAACGTCCTGACTTTC

clone size: -
V gene: TRBV30
D gene: TRBD2
J gene: TRBJ2-1
CDR3 protein: CAWSSGSDSYNEQFF
CDR3 DNA: TGTGCCTGGAGTAGCGGGAGTGACTCCTACAATGAGCAGTTCTTC

clone size: -
V gene: TRBV9
D gene: -
J gene: TRBJ2-3
CDR3 protein: CASSVDPGANGAQYF
CDR3 DNA: TGTGCCAGCAGCGTAGATCCGGGAGCAAACGGCGCGCAGTATTTT

clone size: -
V gene: TRBV9
D gene: TRBD1
J gene: TRBJ2-5
CDR3 protein: CASSPRQGGETQYF
CDR3 DNA: TGTGCCAGCAGCCCTCGACAGGGGGGCGAGACCCAGTACTTC

clone size: -
V gene: TRBV27
D gene: TRBD2
J gene: TRBJ2-1
CDR3 protein: CASSPGLAGDKFF
CDR3 DNA: TGTGCCAGCAGTCCGGGACTAGCGGGAGATAAATTCTTC

clone size: -
V gene: TRBV4-1
D gene: TRBD2
J gene: TRBJ2-3
CDR3 protein: CASSQDGAGGPTDTQYF
CDR3 DNA: TGCGCCAGCAGCCAAGATGGCGCGGGAGGGCCGACAGATACGCAGTATTTT

clone size: -
V gene: TRBV12-3/TRBV12-4
D gene: TRBD1
J gene: TRBJ1-1
CDR3 protein: CATHTTGETEAFF
CDR3 DNA: TGTGCCACCCATACGACAGGGGAGACTGAAGCTTTCTTT

clone size: -
V gene: TRBV5-1
D gene: -
J gene: TRBJ1-5
CDR3 protein: CASSLAGSPNQPQHF
CDR3 DNA: TGCGCCAGCAGCTTGGCGGGATCCCCCAATCAGCCCCAGCATTTT

clone size: -
V gene: TRBV10-2
D gene: -
J gene: TRBJ2-3
CDR3 protein: CASTVTDTQYF
CDR3 DNA: TGCGCCAGCACCGTCACAGATACGCAGTATTTT

clone size: -
V gene: TRBV27
D gene: -
J gene: TRBJ1-6
CDR3 protein: CASSFVYSDGPPLHF
CDR3 DNA: TGTGCCAGCAGTTTCGTGTACTCAGATGGGCCACCCCTCCACTTT

clone size: -
V gene: TRBV2
D gene: -
J gene: TRBJ1-2
CDR3 protein: CASMGPPGQGRGYTF
CDR3 DNA: TGTGCCAGCATGGGCCCCCCGGGACAAGGGAGAGGCTACACCTTC

clone size: -
V gene: TRBV7-8
D gene: TRBD2
J gene: TRBJ2-5
CDR3 protein: CASSLTASGGETQYF
CDR3 DNA: TGTGCCAGCAGCTTGACGGCTAGCGGGGGGGAGACCCAGTACTTC

clone size: once
V gene: TRBV6-5
D gene: TRBD2
J gene: TRBJ2-7
CDR3 protein: CASNLSGGGYEQYF
CDR3 DNA: TGTGCCAGCAACCTCTCGGGAGGTGGCTACGAGCAGTACTTC

clone size: -
V gene: TRBV9
D gene: -
J gene: TRBJ1-4
CDR3 protein: CASSAGTDTNEKLFF
CDR3 DNA: TGTGCCAGCAGCGCCGGGACTGATACTAATGAAAAACTGTTTTTT

clone size: -
V gene: TRBV7-2
D gene: TRBD1
J gene: TRBJ2-3
CDR3 protein: CASSLGQGLQYF
CDR3 DNA: TGTGCCAGCAGCCTCGGACAGGGGCTCCAGTATTTT

clone size: -
V gene: TRBV18
D gene: -
J gene: TRBJ2-7
CDR3 protein: CASSPEVGEQYF
CDR3 DNA: TGTGCCAGCTCACCCGAAGTCGGCGAGCAGTACTTC

clone size: -
V gene: TRBV7-8
D gene: -
J gene: TRBJ2-7
CDR3 protein: CASSSTGRSYEQYF
CDR3 DNA: TGTGCCAGCAGCTCGACAGGTAGATCCTACGAGCAGTACTTC

clone size: few
V gene: TRBV24-1
D gene: TRBD2
J gene: TRBJ2-1
CDR3 protein: CATSDPSGGEGLYEQFF
CDR3 DNA: TGTGCCACCAGTGACCCCAGCGGGGGGGAGGGCCTGTATGAGCAGTTCTTC

clone size: -
V gene: TRBV6-5
D gene: -
J gene: TRBJ1-2
CDR3 protein: CASSYSKTAGGNGYTF
CDR3 DNA: TGTGCCAGCAGTTACTCCAAAACGGCGGGGGGCAATGGCTACACCTTC

clone size: few
V gene: TRBV9
D gene: -
J gene: TRBJ2-3
CDR3 protein: CASSPSDPEGSPTDTQYF
CDR3 DNA: TGTGCCAGCAGCCCAAGCGACCCTGAGGGATCCCCCACAGATACGCAGTATTTT

clone size: -
V gene: TRBV24-1
D gene: -
J gene: TRBJ2-6
CDR3 protein: CATSFTGANVLTF
CDR3 DNA: TGTGCCACCAGTTTTACTGGGGCCAACGTCCTGACTTTC

clone size: -
V gene: TRBV20-1
D gene: TRBD1
J gene: TRBJ1-5
CDR3 protein: CSASQGAGNQPQHF
CDR3 DNA: TGCAGTGCAAGTCAGGGGGCTGGCAATCAGCCCCAGCATTTT

clone size: -
V gene: TRBV6-5
D gene: -
J gene: TRBJ1-4
CDR3 protein: CASKLDSNNEKLFF
CDR3 DNA: TGTGCCAGCAAGTTGGACAGTAATAATGAAAAACTGTTTTTT

clone size: -
V gene: TRBV5-1
D gene: -
J gene: TRBJ1-6
CDR3 protein: CASSLEGRVGSPLHF
CDR3 DNA: TGCGCCAGCAGCTTGGAAGGCAGGGTGGGGTCACCCCTCCACTTT

clone size: -
V gene: TRBV20-1
D gene: -
J gene: TRBJ2-3
CDR3 protein: CSASLASTDTQYF
CDR3 DNA: TGCAGTGCTAGTCTAGCTAGCACAGATACGCAGTATTTT

clone size: -
V gene: TRBV7-2
D gene: TRBD1
J gene: TRBJ1-5
CDR3 protein: CASSRDRGDQPQHF
CDR3 DNA: TGTGCCAGCAGCAGGGACAGGGGGGACCAGCCCCAGCATTTT

clone size: -
V gene: TRBV5-1
D gene: TRBD1
J gene: TRBJ1-3
CDR3 protein: CASSSGGLAGNTIYF
CDR3 DNA: TGCGCCAGCAGCTCAGGGGGCCTAGCTGGAAACACCATATATTTT

clone size: -
V gene: TRBV6-2/TRBV6-3
D gene: -
J gene: TRBJ2-7
CDR3 protein: CASSYSHRDNSYEQYF
CDR3 DNA: TGTGCCAGCAGTTATTCCCACCGGGACAACTCCTACGAGCAGTACTTC

clone size: -
V gene: TRBV18
D gene: -
J gene: TRBJ1-4
CDR3 protein: CASSPGSPEFGLFF
CDR3 DNA: TGTGCCAGCTCACCGGGCAGCCCGGAATTCGGACTGTTTTTT

clone size: -
V gene: TRBV9
D gene: -
J gene: TRBJ2-2
CDR3 protein: CASSDPSWGAGELFF
CDR3 DNA: TGTGCCAGCAGCGATCCGTCCTGGGGGGCCGGGGAGCTGTTTTTT

clone size: -
V gene: TRBV28
D gene: -
J gene: TRBJ2-7
CDR3 protein: CASSLLRTLRGEQYF
CDR3 DNA: TGTGCCAGCAGTTTACTGAGGACCTTAAGGGGGGAGCAGTACTTC

clone size: -
V gene: TRBV15
D gene: TRBD1
J gene: TRBJ2-7
CDR3 protein: CATSSFLETGSSEQYF
CDR3 DNA: TGTGCCACCAGCAGCTTCTTGGAGACAGGGTCCTCCGAGCAGTACTTC